The clone carrying this TCR beta chain came up once. In the authors' workflow: Reference gene primers were amplified, and this amplification served to estimate nucleated cell counts. Generated by immunoSEQ multiplex PCR, the TCRdb table keeps only in-frame clones and is missing some. V, J and clone size were drawn from that table, and D and trimming were deduced from the DNA. The repertoire holds about 190,000 clones, with approximately 80% as singletons. CDR1 is SQVTM, CDR2 ANQGSEA, per germline. V gave up 5 bases and J gave up 7 bases; unmatched junction bases: 8. The CDR3 extends over 15 amino acids. This sample stems from a study of blood T cell repertoires in COVID-19. About the research overall: The origin of the acute and convalescent COVID-19 samples was the United States, Italy and Spain. Sample material is recorded as cDNA or gDNA derived from T cells, B-cell-depleted T cells, or PBMCs.

The chain employs TRBV29-1 and TRBJ2-1; 13 bases align to TRBD2. This TCR came from a man aged 50-60 years who had recovered from COVID-19. Sequencing was done on a sample of peripheral blood. DNA of the CDR3: TGCAGCGTTCTGAGACTAGCGGGAGGTAGGAATGAGCAGTTCTTC. It codes for CSVLRLAGGRNEQFF.